A selection of T cell receptor beta chains follows, all from one sample in a study of T cell responses to AZD1222 COVID-19 vaccine. TCRdb keeps only in-frame clones here, not all; method: immunoSEQ multiplex PCR. The sample comprises 90,000 to 150,000 clones, 75% to 95% of which are singletons, and about 5.2% rests with the top ten. The sample was peripheral blood, taken on day 0 of AZD1222 vaccination. The receptors were sampled from an adult in good health. The CDR3 runs from the conserved cysteine through the conserved F or W. D genes are given only for firm matches. The size entry is marked missing in some rows and otherwise reads once, few, many or a size class.

D,size,J,V,CDR3,DNA
.,.,TRBJ1-2,TRBV6-2/TRBV6-3,CASRYSPSPNYGYTF,TGTGCCAGCAGATACAGCCCCTCTCCTAACTATGGCTACACCTTC
.,.,TRBJ1-1,TRBV19,CASSIKTSTEAFF,TGTGCCAGTAGTATCAAGACGAGCACTGAAGCTTTCTTT
.,.,TRBJ1-2,TRBV25-1,CASSGGGGHLLGYTF,TGTGCCAGCAGTGGAGGAGGGGGACACCTTCTTGGCTACACCTTC
.,.,TRBJ1-2,TRBV6-5,CATRDPGRNYGYTF,TGTGCCACTCGTGACCCGGGTCGAAACTATGGCTACACCTTC
.,.,TRBJ1-4,TRBV6-1,CASSEERRIGEKLFF,TGTGCCAGCAGTGAGGAGCGGCGTATAGGCGAAAAACTGTTTTTT
TRBD2,.,TRBJ2-1,TRBV29-1,CSVAAGGSNEQFF,TGCAGCGTTGCGGCGGGAGGATCGAATGAGCAGTTCTTC
TRBD1,.,TRBJ2-7,TRBV6-5,CASSYNRGRGEQYF,TGTGCCAGCAGTTATAACAGGGGGCGAGGCGAGCAGTACTTC
.,few,TRBJ2-7,TRBV25-1,CASSEQGGVHEQYF,TGTGCCAGCAGTGAACAGGGTGGTGTGCACGAGCAGTACTTC
.,once,TRBJ2-7,TRBV27,CASYNRVKDEQYF,TGTGCCAGCTACAACAGGGTAAAGGACGAGCAGTACTTC
.,.,TRBJ1-5,TRBV16,CASSQSPANQPQHF,TGTGCCAGCAGCCAATCCCCAGCTAATCAGCCCCAGCATTTT
.,.,TRBJ1-3,TRBV13,CASSTWDGILGNTIYF,TGTGCCAGCAGCACATGGGACGGAATCTTAGGAAACACCATATATTTT